This T cell receptor (beta chain) was obtained from a study of regulatory and conventional T cells in RAG deficiency. Study outcomes and limitations: Omenn patients showed >85% Treg-Tconv overlap and shorter CDR3 lengths.

This table comes from immunoSEQ multiplex PCR, and its TCRdb copy is limited to in-frame clones, with some not included. In the table there are roughly 20,000 clones, about 91% of which are singletons. This CDR3 comprises 11 residues. The germline CDR1 and CDR2 sequences are MNHNY and SVGAGI (reference sequence). V lost 10 bases, J lost 3 bases, and 8 bases lay in between. Regarding this clone: Antigen: not known.

Blood CD4+ CD25-high CD127-low regulatory T cells supplied the genomic DNA template. This sample also belongs to another study, concerning regulatory T cells. That study adds: Amplification used 52 TRBV primers and 13 TRBJ primers.

The receptor's source is a human donor in good health. This chain joins TRBV6-6 and TRBJ2-3, with no clear D. Sequenced: Tregs sorted from blood. The CDR3 nucleotides are TGTGCCACCCTTACGACAGATACGCAGTATTTT. It yields the protein CATLTTDTQYF.